These T cell receptor beta chains were read from a single sample in a study of cytomegalovirus exposure and HLA in healthy donors. Measured with immunoSEQ multiplex PCR; TCRdb has only the in-frame clones, and not every one. The repertoire consists of roughly 86,000 clones, with under 80% occurring once and the leading ten covering around 6.6%. Material for sequencing was PBMCs. These TCRs come from a man in his fifties or sixties in good health and CMV-seropositive. CDR3s include the opening cysteine and the closing phenylalanine or tryptophan. A D gene is named only where the DNA matches it firmly. Not every row has a clone size; where given, it reads once, few, many or a size class.

CDR3 length: 13
D gene: .
V gene: TRBV5-1
clone size: few
J gene: TRBJ1-1
CDR3 protein: CASAGNINTEAFF
CDR3 DNA: TGCGCCAGCGCAGGAAACATAAACACTGAAGCTTTCTTT

CDR3 length: 14
D gene: TRBD1
V gene: TRBV18
clone size: .
J gene: TRBJ1-2
CDR3 protein: CASSPGQDNYGYTF
CDR3 DNA: TGTGCCAGCTCACCAGGACAGGATAACTATGGCTACACCTTC

CDR3 length: 14
D gene: TRBD2
V gene: TRBV6-1
clone size: .
J gene: TRBJ2-3
CDR3 protein: CASRAGLATDTQYF
CDR3 DNA: TGTGCCAGCAGGGCGGGACTAGCGACAGATACGCAGTATTTT

CDR3 length: 13
D gene: TRBD2
V gene: TRBV28
clone size: .
J gene: TRBJ2-5
CDR3 protein: CASSQAGPETQYF
CDR3 DNA: TGTGCCAGCAGTCAAGCGGGGCCAGAGACCCAGTACTTC

CDR3 length: 13
D gene: TRBD1
V gene: TRBV18
clone size: .
J gene: TRBJ1-2
CDR3 protein: CASSRDRDRGYTF
CDR3 DNA: TGTGCCAGCTCACGGGACAGGGACAGAGGCTACACCTTC

CDR3 length: 14
D gene: TRBD1
V gene: TRBV28
clone size: few
J gene: TRBJ2-7
CDR3 protein: CASSPRQGGYEQYF
CDR3 DNA: TGTGCCAGCAGTCCCCGACAGGGTGGCTACGAGCAGTACTTC

CDR3 length: 13
D gene: .
V gene: TRBV6-1
clone size: .
J gene: TRBJ2-1
CDR3 protein: CASSLDLSSGQFF
CDR3 DNA: TGTGCCAGCAGCCTCGACTTGTCAAGCGGCCAGTTCTTC

CDR3 length: 14
D gene: .
V gene: TRBV29-1
clone size: .
J gene: TRBJ2-3
CDR3 protein: CSVRSRPETDTQYF
CDR3 DNA: TGCAGCGTTAGATCCCGTCCCGAGACAGATACGCAGTATTTT

CDR3 length: 14
D gene: TRBD1
V gene: TRBV11-2
clone size: once
J gene: TRBJ1-6
CDR3 protein: CASSLTGGQSPLHF
CDR3 DNA: TGTGCCAGCAGCCTAACAGGGGGCCAATCACCCCTCCACTTT

CDR3 length: 14
D gene: .
V gene: TRBV5-4
clone size: .
J gene: TRBJ2-7
CDR3 protein: CASSPEGESYEQYF
CDR3 DNA: TGTGCCAGCAGCCCCGAGGGGGAATCCTACGAGCAGTACTTC

CDR3 length: 15
D gene: .
V gene: TRBV9
clone size: .
J gene: TRBJ2-7
CDR3 protein: CASSTTPGPGYEQYF
CDR3 DNA: TGTGCCAGCAGCACGACGCCAGGGCCGGGCTACGAGCAGTACTTC

CDR3 length: 14
D gene: TRBD2
V gene: TRBV6-5
clone size: .
J gene: TRBJ2-3
CDR3 protein: CASRPGLASDTQYF
CDR3 DNA: TGTGCCAGCAGGCCGGGACTAGCGTCAGATACGCAGTATTTT

CDR3 length: 16
D gene: .
V gene: TRBV9
clone size: .
J gene: TRBJ2-1
CDR3 protein: CASSPGMGGLGDEQFF
CDR3 DNA: TGTGCCAGCAGCCCAGGGATGGGGGGACTCGGGGATGAGCAGTTCTTC

CDR3 length: 16
D gene: .
V gene: TRBV27
clone size: .
J gene: TRBJ2-4
CDR3 protein: CASSITGLEAKNIQYF
CDR3 DNA: TGTGCCAGCAGTATCACGGGTCTGGAGGCCAAAAACATTCAGTACTTC

CDR3 length: 16
D gene: TRBD2
V gene: TRBV25-1
clone size: .
J gene: TRBJ2-7
CDR3 protein: CASSGRLAGDSYEQYF
CDR3 DNA: TGTGCCAGCAGTGGCCGACTAGCGGGGGACTCCTACGAGCAGTACTTC

CDR3 length: 15
D gene: .
V gene: TRBV6-5
clone size: few
J gene: TRBJ2-1
CDR3 protein: CASSRQTGAYNEQFF
CDR3 DNA: TGTGCCAGCAGTCGACAGACGGGGGCCTACAATGAGCAGTTCTTC

CDR3 length: 15
D gene: TRBD1
V gene: TRBV19
clone size: .
J gene: TRBJ2-3
CDR3 protein: CASSIGQAVPDTQYF
CDR3 DNA: TGTGCCAGTAGTATCGGACAGGCAGTGCCAGATACGCAGTATTTT

CDR3 length: 15
D gene: TRBD1
V gene: TRBV6-5
clone size: .
J gene: TRBJ1-1
CDR3 protein: CASSYSQGVNTEAFF
CDR3 DNA: TGTGCCAGCAGTTACTCTCAGGGGGTGAACACTGAAGCTTTCTTT

CDR3 length: 15
D gene: TRBD1
V gene: TRBV4-3
clone size: .
J gene: TRBJ1-2
CDR3 protein: CASSQGTGNIDGYTF
CDR3 DNA: TGCGCCAGCAGCCAGGGGACAGGGAATATTGATGGCTACACCTTC

CDR3 length: 13
D gene: .
V gene: TRBV19
clone size: .
J gene: TRBJ1-2
CDR3 protein: CASSIGRGYGYTF
CDR3 DNA: TGTGCCAGTAGTATTGGGAGAGGCTATGGCTACACCTTC

CDR3 length: 13
D gene: .
V gene: TRBV6-4
clone size: .
J gene: TRBJ1-5
CDR3 protein: CASSEGDNQPQHF
CDR3 DNA: TGTGCCAGCAGTGAAGGAGACAATCAGCCCCAGCATTTT

CDR3 length: 14
D gene: .
V gene: TRBV7-9
clone size: few
J gene: TRBJ1-4
CDR3 protein: CASTVAGAGEKLFF
CDR3 DNA: TGTGCCAGCACCGTCGCGGGGGCAGGTGAAAAACTGTTTTTT

CDR3 length: 15
D gene: TRBD2
V gene: TRBV28
clone size: .
J gene: TRBJ2-3
CDR3 protein: CASSSGASGGDTQYF
CDR3 DNA: TGTGCCAGCAGCAGCGGGGCTAGCGGGGGGGATACGCAGTATTTT

CDR3 length: 15
D gene: TRBD1
V gene: TRBV5-1
clone size: .
J gene: TRBJ1-4
CDR3 protein: CASSSGQGGNEKLFF
CDR3 DNA: TGCGCCAGCAGCTCGGGACAGGGGGGTAATGAAAAACTGTTTTTT

CDR3 length: 15
D gene: TRBD1
V gene: TRBV19
clone size: .
J gene: TRBJ2-7
CDR3 protein: CASSPYLGTGYEQYF
CDR3 DNA: TGTGCCAGTAGTCCTTATCTGGGGACAGGCTACGAGCAGTACTTC

CDR3 length: 14
D gene: TRBD1
V gene: TRBV13
clone size: few
J gene: TRBJ1-2
CDR3 protein: CASRPGQGALGYTF
CDR3 DNA: TGTGCCAGCAGACCCGGACAGGGGGCGTTGGGCTACACCTTC

CDR3 length: 18
D gene: .
V gene: TRBV7-8
clone size: .
J gene: TRBJ1-1
CDR3 protein: CASSSYPGIQARITEAFF
CDR3 DNA: TGTGCCAGCAGCTCATACCCCGGAATACAGGCACGGATCACTGAAGCTTTCTTT

CDR3 length: 13
D gene: .
V gene: TRBV9
clone size: .
J gene: TRBJ1-6
CDR3 protein: CASSVAPNSPLHF
CDR3 DNA: TGTGCCAGCAGCGTAGCTCCCAATTCACCCCTCCACTTT

CDR3 length: 16
D gene: TRBD2
V gene: TRBV4-2
clone size: .
J gene: TRBJ2-7
CDR3 protein: CASSQAHSGGANEQYF
CDR3 DNA: TGTGCCAGCAGCCAAGCACATAGCGGGGGGGCCAACGAGCAGTACTTC

CDR3 length: 14
D gene: .
V gene: TRBV5-6
clone size: .
J gene: TRBJ2-7
CDR3 protein: CASSLGALPSKQYF
CDR3 DNA: TGTGCCAGCAGCTTAGGGGCCTTACCTTCAAAGCAGTACTTC

CDR3 length: 15
D gene: .
V gene: TRBV4-1
clone size: .
J gene: TRBJ1-6
CDR3 protein: CASSHPENENSPLHF
CDR3 DNA: TGCGCCAGCAGCCATCCAGAAAACGAAAATTCACCCCTCCACTTT

CDR3 length: 15
D gene: TRBD1
V gene: TRBV19
clone size: .
J gene: TRBJ1-5
CDR3 protein: CASRDGQGRAQPQHF
CDR3 DNA: TGTGCCAGTAGGGACGGACAGGGAAGGGCTCAGCCCCAGCATTTT

CDR3 length: 14
D gene: .
V gene: TRBV5-6
clone size: .
J gene: TRBJ2-7
CDR3 protein: CASRSQSPPYEQYF
CDR3 DNA: TGTGCCAGCAGGTCCCAGTCACCCCCCTACGAGCAGTACTTC

CDR3 length: 14
D gene: .
V gene: TRBV7-9
clone size: .
J gene: TRBJ1-4
CDR3 protein: CASSPRETNEKLFF
CDR3 DNA: TGTGCCAGCAGCCCCCGGGAAACTAATGAAAAACTGTTTTTT

CDR3 length: 14
D gene: .
V gene: TRBV2
clone size: .
J gene: TRBJ2-3
CDR3 protein: CASPRLASTDTQYF
CDR3 DNA: TGTGCCAGCCCTCGTCTAGCTAGCACAGATACGCAGTATTTT

CDR3 length: 12
D gene: .
V gene: TRBV27
clone size: .
J gene: TRBJ2-5
CDR3 protein: CASSDFEKTQYF
CDR3 DNA: TGTGCCAGCAGCGACTTTGAGAAGACCCAGTACTTC

CDR3 length: 13
D gene: .
V gene: TRBV6-1
clone size: .
J gene: TRBJ2-2
CDR3 protein: CASSVERVGELFF
CDR3 DNA: TGTGCCAGCAGTGTCGAGCGGGTCGGGGAGCTGTTTTTT

CDR3 length: 14
D gene: .
V gene: TRBV19
clone size: .
J gene: TRBJ2-3
CDR3 protein: CASSMWQGTDTQYF
CDR3 DNA: TGTGCCAGTAGTATGTGGCAGGGGACAGATACGCAGTATTTT

CDR3 length: 15
D gene: .
V gene: TRBV6-5
clone size: .
J gene: TRBJ1-2
CDR3 protein: CASSYSAGLDYGYTF
CDR3 DNA: TGTGCCAGCAGTTACTCGGCTGGGCTGGACTATGGCTACACCTTC

CDR3 length: 16
D gene: .
V gene: TRBV6-6
clone size: .
J gene: TRBJ1-4
CDR3 protein: CASSYPGREEGKRLFF
CDR3 DNA: TGTGCCAGCAGTTACCCCGGACGGGAGGAAGGGAAAAGACTGTTTTTT

CDR3 length: 14
D gene: .
V gene: TRBV19
clone size: once
J gene: TRBJ1-1
CDR3 protein: CASSIVRGNTEAFF
CDR3 DNA: TGTGCCAGTAGTATCGTCAGGGGGAACACTGAAGCTTTCTTT

CDR3 length: 15
D gene: TRBD2
V gene: TRBV6-5
clone size: .
J gene: TRBJ2-7
CDR3 protein: CASSSIAGSSYEQYF
CDR3 DNA: TGTGCCAGCAGCTCGATAGCGGGGAGCTCCTACGAGCAGTACTTC